A selection of T cell receptor beta chains follows, all from one sample in a study of blood T cells in healthy people across ages. TCRdb used MiXCR to reprocess the 5' RACE reads, holding one entry per CDR3 protein. The table records roughly 1 million distinct CDR3 sequences, under 30% of them present only once. The same sample was also used in a study of T cells of mothers and their children.

Sequencing was done on a sample of blood. The receptors shown here come from a girl aged 2-10 years in good health. Each CDR3 is given with its conserved first and last residue. A D gene is named only where the DNA matches it firmly. Clone size is not always given. Where it is, it says once, few, many or a class for expanded clones.

-	15	TRBV5-1	TRBJ2-5	-	TGCGCCAGCAGACAATATGGGGATGCAGGAGAGACCCAGTACTTC	CASRQYGDAGETQYF
-	12	TRBV7-2	TRBJ2-4	few	TGTGCCAGCAGCCAGGACTTAAACATTCAGTACTTC	CASSQDLNIQYF
-	14	TRBV3-1	TRBJ2-7	few	TGTGCCAGCAGCCAAGCAGGGAGCCCCTACGAGCAGTACTTC	CASSQAGSPYEQYF
TRBD2	16	TRBV28	TRBJ2-3	-	TGTGCCAGCACTCAGCGGGAGGCGTATGGCTCAGATACGCAGTATTTT	CASTQREAYGSDTQYF
-	15	TRBV14	TRBJ2-1	few	TGTGCCAGCAGCCTGTTGGCACCCCCCTACAATGAGCAGTTCTTC	CASSLLAPPYNEQFF
TRBD2	15	TRBV27	TRBJ2-1	-	TGTGCCAGCGAGTATGGTGGCGGGGGGAGCCGTGAGCAGTTCTTC	CASEYGGGGSREQFF
-	11	TRBV28	TRBJ1-1	-	TGTGCCAGCAGTTTAGAGGGGACGGCTTTCTTT	CASSLEGTAFF
TRBD1	18	TRBV4-3	TRBJ2-7	-	TGCGCCAGCAGCCAAGTAAAGACAGGGGGCCTTAGCTCCTACGAGCAGTACTTC	CASSQVKTGGLSSYEQYF
TRBD2	17	TRBV7-2	TRBJ2-7	-	TGTGCCAGCAGCTTAGTCCGGCTAGCGGGGGACTCCTACGAGCAGTACTTC	CASSLVRLAGDSYEQYF
-	16	TRBV12-3/TRBV12-4	TRBJ2-5	-	TGTGCCAGCAGTTTATCGGCCAGCGGGTACCAAGAGACCCAGTACTTC	CASSLSASGYQETQYF
-	18	TRBV4-1	TRBJ2-1	-	TGCGCCAGCAGCCAAGATCCCCTGATCCAGGGGTCCTACAATGAGCAGTTCTTC	CASSQDPLIQGSYNEQFF
TRBD1	14	TRBV12-3/TRBV12-4	TRBJ1-5	few	TGTGCCAGCAGTTCGGACAGGAACAATCAGCCCCAGCATTTT	CASSSDRNNQPQHF
-	16	TRBV25-1	TRBJ2-1	-	TGTGCCAGCAGTGACATCCGGGGCATATTATACAATGAGCAGTTCTTC	CASSDIRGILYNEQFF
TRBD1	13	TRBV2	TRBJ2-2	-	TGTGCCAGCATCCGGACAGGGAAAGGGGAGCTGTTTTTT	CASIRTGKGELFF
-	15	TRBV9	TRBJ2-1	-	TGTGCCAGCAGCGTAGTAGCGGACTCCTACAATGAGCAGTTCTTC	CASSVVADSYNEQFF
-	13	TRBV6-1	TRBJ2-5	-	TGTGCCAGCGGTCCAGGATACCAAGAGACCCAGTACTTC	CASGPGYQETQYF
-	13	TRBV27	TRBJ1-5	-	TGTGCCAGCAGTTTAGTAAGTTATCAGCCCCAGCATTTT	CASSLVSYQPQHF
TRBD2	15	TRBV29-1	TRBJ2-1	few	TGCAGCGTTGAAGAAGGGGAGGCGGAGGGAGGGGAGCAGTTCTTC	CSVEEGEAEGGEQFF
-	12	TRBV7-2	TRBJ2-7	few	TGTGCCAGTGCGAGGGAGTCCTACGAGCAGTACTTC	CASARESYEQYF
TRBD2	15	TRBV9	TRBJ2-7	few	TGTGCCAGCAGCGCAACCGGGACTAGCGGGAGCGAGCAGTACTTC	CASSATGTSGSEQYF
-	13	TRBV29-1	TRBJ1-1	few	TGCAGCGTTGTAAGACAGTTGAACACTGAAGCTTTCTTT	CSVVRQLNTEAFF
TRBD1	17	TRBV15	TRBJ1-1	few	TGTGCCACCAGCTCTCCGGGACAGGGGGCGTCTAACACTGAAGCTTTCTTT	CATSSPGQGASNTEAFF
-	11	TRBV4-1	TRBJ2-1	-	TGCGCCAGCGCGACCACTAATGAGCAGTTCTTC	CASATTNEQFF
TRBD2	15	TRBV28	TRBJ2-3	-	TGTGCCAGCAGGGGGGAGCGGGAGATAACGGATACGCAGTATTTT	CASRGEREITDTQYF
-	14	TRBV7-9	TRBJ2-7	-	TGTGCCAGCAGCTCGGTCGGGTTGTCCTACGAGCAGTACTTC	CASSSVGLSYEQYF
TRBD1	16	TRBV6-6	TRBJ1-1	once	TGTGCCAGCAGAAGCACAAAACAGGGGAGGAACACTGAAGCTTTCTTT	CASRSTKQGRNTEAFF
-	17	TRBV4-3	TRBJ1-6	-	TGCGCCAGCAGCCAAGATAGGACGTTTCACTATAATTCACCCCTCCACTTT	CASSQDRTFHYNSPLHF
TRBD2	16	TRBV6-6	TRBJ2-1	-	TGTGCCAGCAGTGCCAGTCTAGCGGGAGAATACAATGAGCAGTTCTTC	CASSASLAGEYNEQFF
TRBD1	13	TRBV12-5	TRBJ2-7	few	TGTGCTAGTGGTTTGGTACCCGGGACAGGGGTTTACTTC	CASGLVPGTGVYF
TRBD2	16	TRBV20-1	TRBJ2-1	-	TGCAGTGTCGAGCGACTAGCGGGAGGTTTCTACAATGAGCAGTTCTTC	CSVERLAGGFYNEQFF
-	13	TRBV13	TRBJ2-5	-	TGTGCCAGCAGCTCAGGACATAGCGGAACCCAGTACTTC	CASSSGHSGTQYF
TRBD1	13	TRBV29-1	TRBJ2-7	few	TGCAGCGTTCTTGAACAGGGGATCGACGAGCAGTACTTC	CSVLEQGIDEQYF
-	19	TRBV24-1	TRBJ2-3	-	TGTGCCACCAGTGATTCTCGATCCGTTCAGGGGTGGAACACAGATACGCAGTATTTT	CATSDSRSVQGWNTDTQYF
-	13	TRBV29-1	TRBJ2-7	-	TGCAGCGTTGTTGTCAGGGGAGGGCGCGAGCAGTACTTC	CSVVVRGGREQYF
-	14	TRBV11-2	TRBJ1-1	-	TGTGCCAGCAGCTTCGATCATACGAACACTGAAGCTTTCTTT	CASSFDHTNTEAFF
-	13	TRBV4-2	TRBJ2-5	few	TGTGCCAGCACCAGAAGCGATGGGGAGACCCAGTACTTC	CASTRSDGETQYF
-	16	TRBV9	TRBJ1-1	-	TGTGCCAGCAGCGTAGAGTCGGGGGCGGAGGATACTGAAGCTTTCTTT	CASSVESGAEDTEAFF
TRBD1	16	TRBV28	TRBJ2-1	few	TGTGCCAGCAGTGGACCCCCGGACAGGGGGTACAATGAGCAGTTCTTC	CASSGPPDRGYNEQFF
-	13	TRBV20-1	TRBJ2-5	-	TGCAGTTTAAATTCGGACCTCCAAGAGACCCAGTACTTC	CSLNSDLQETQYF